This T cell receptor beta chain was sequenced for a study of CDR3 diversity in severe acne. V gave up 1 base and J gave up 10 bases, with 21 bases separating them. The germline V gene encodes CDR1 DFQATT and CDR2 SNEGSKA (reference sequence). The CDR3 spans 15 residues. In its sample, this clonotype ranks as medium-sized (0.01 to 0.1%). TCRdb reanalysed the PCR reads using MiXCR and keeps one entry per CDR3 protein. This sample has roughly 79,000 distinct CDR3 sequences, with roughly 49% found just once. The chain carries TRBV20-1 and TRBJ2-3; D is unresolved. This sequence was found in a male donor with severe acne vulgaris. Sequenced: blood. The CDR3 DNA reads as TGCAGTGCTAGAGTTCAAAAGCAACCCCTAAACCCGCAGTATTTT. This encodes CSARVQKQPLNPQYF.